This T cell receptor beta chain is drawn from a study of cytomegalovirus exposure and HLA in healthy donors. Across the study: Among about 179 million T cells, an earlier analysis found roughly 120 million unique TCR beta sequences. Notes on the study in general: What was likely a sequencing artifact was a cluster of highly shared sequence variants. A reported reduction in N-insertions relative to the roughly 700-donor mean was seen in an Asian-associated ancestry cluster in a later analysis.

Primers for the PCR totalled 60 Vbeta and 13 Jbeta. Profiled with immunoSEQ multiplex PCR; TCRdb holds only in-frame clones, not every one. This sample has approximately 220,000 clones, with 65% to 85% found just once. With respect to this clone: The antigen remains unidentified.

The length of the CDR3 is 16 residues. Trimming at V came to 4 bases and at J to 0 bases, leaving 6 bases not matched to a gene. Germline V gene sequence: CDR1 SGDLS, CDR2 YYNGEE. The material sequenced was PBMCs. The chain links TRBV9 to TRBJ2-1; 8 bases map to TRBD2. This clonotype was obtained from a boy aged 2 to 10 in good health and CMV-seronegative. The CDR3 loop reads CASSPSGGSSYNEQFF. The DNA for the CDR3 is TGTGCCAGCAGCCCCTCGGGAGGGAGCTCCTACAATGAGCAGTTCTTC.